The next 15 T cell receptor beta chains were all read from a single sample in a study of blood T cells in healthy people across ages. A J-beta primer mix and a sample-barcoded 5' primer were used in a second PCR of roughly 6 to 11 cycles. MiXCR, run by TCRdb on the 5' RACE reads, gives a single entry per CDR3 protein. Of fewer than 1,000,000 distinct CDR3 sequences listed, approximately 48% were seen once; the top ten hold around 18%. The sample consisted of blood. The receptors come from a man aged 55 to 70 in good health.

The chain has TRBV5-1 and TRBJ2-3; 11 bases match TRBD2. J gave up 7 bases and V 0 bases, and 13 bases lay outside the gene matches. This CDR3 has 18 amino acids. Germline CDR1 SGHRS, CDR2 YFSETQ. CDR3 loop: CASSLEGLAGGIRNTQYF. Here the CDR3 DNA reads TGCGCCAGCAGCTTGGAGGGGCTAGCGGGGGGCATTAGGAATACGCAGTATTTT.

This chain connects TRBV5-1 to TRBJ2-3, with 12 nucleotides matching TRBD1. V dropped 0 bases and J dropped 4; count of bases not matched to a gene: 3. The CDR3 has 16 residues. Germline V lookup: CDR1 SGHRS, CDR2 YFSETQ. The CDR3 sequence: CASSLEGQGASDTQYF. The CDR3 nucleotides are TGCGCCAGCAGCTTGGAGGGACAGGGGGCTTCAGATACGCAGTATTTT. Based on the CDR3 plus reference TRBV5-1 and TRBJ2-3, the full variable domain is KAGVTQTPRYLIKTRGQQVTLSCSPISGHRSVSWYQQTPGQGLQFLFEYFSETQRNKGNFPGRFSGRQFSNSRSEMNVSTLELGDSALYLCASSLEGQGASDTQYFGPGTRLTVL.

This clonotype has at least ten counts. The V and J genes are TRBV29-1 and TRBJ2-4; 12 bases are shared with TRBD2. Germline lookup yields CDR1 SQVTM and CDR2 ANQGSEA. J was trimmed by 6 bases and V by 1 base; bases with no gene match: 7. The CDR3 sequence is 16 residues long. The CDR3 spells CSVEGVLAGGGNIQYF. The CDR3, as DNA: TGCAGCGTTGAAGGGGTCCTAGCGGGGGGGGGAAACATTCAGTACTTC. Full variable domain (rest looked up from reference TRBV29-1 and TRBJ2-4): SAVISQKPSRDICQRGTSLTIQCQVDSQVTMMFWYRQQPGQSLTLIATANQGSEATYESGFVIDKFPISRPNLTFSTLTVSNMSPEDSSIYLCSVEGVLAGGGNIQYFGAGTRLSVL.

The chain carries TRBV6-2 or TRBV6-3 and TRBJ2-2; TRBD2 matches 10 bases. The junction had 10 bases not matched to a gene; V was cut back by 5 bases and J by 4 bases. Germline CDR1 and CDR2: MNHEY and SVGEGT. This CDR3 region has 17 residues. In DNA form, the CDR3 reads TGTGCCAGCAGTACACTCATTCTAGCGGGGGTCACCGGGGAGCTGTTTTTT. Amino acid sequence: CASSTLILAGVTGELFF.

The genes are TRBV4-3 and TRBJ1-1; TRBD1 is a possible D gene (6 bases). V was pared by 0 bases and J by 4 bases, with 15 bases between. The CDR3 extends over 16 amino acids. Germline V gene sequence: CDR1 LGHNA, CDR2 YSLEER. The CDR3 nucleotides read TGCGCCAGCAGCCAAGATACGGGGGCCATGAGCACTGAAGCTTTCTTT. It specifies CASSQDTGAMSTEAFF.

V and J are TRBV12-3 or TRBV12-4 and TRBJ2-7; perhaps TRBD1 as D (5 bases). The length of the CDR3 is 13 residues. V gave up 3 bases and J gave up 9 bases, with 15 bases separating them. The CDR3 loop is CASSFGSLRGQYF. The DNA of the CDR3 is TGTGCCAGCAGTTTTGGGTCCTTAAGGGGGCAGTACTTC.

The rearrangement joins TRBV30 to TRBJ2-5; 11 nucleotides agree with TRBD2. This CDR3 is built from 14 residues. The trim removed 5 bases at V and 3 bases at J, leaving 5 bases unmatched. Germline V CDR1 and CDR2: GTSNPN, SVGIG (reference sequence). The CDR3 protein is CAWGGLADEETQYF. Here the CDR3 DNA reads TGTGCCTGGGGGGGACTAGCGGACGAAGAGACCCAGTACTTC. The full variable domain, rest sourced from reference TRBV30 and TRBJ2-5, is SQTIHQWPATLVQPVGSPLSLECTVEGTSNPNLYWYRQAAGRGLQLLFYSVGIGQISSEVPQNLSASRPQDRQFILSSKKLLLSDSGFYLCAWGGLADEETQYFGPGTRLLVL.

The rearrangement joins TRBV25-1 to TRBJ2-3, with a tentative D call TRBD2 (6 bases). The germline CDR1 and CDR2 sequences are MGHDK and SYGVNS. Trimming shortened V by 1 base and J by 2 bases, and 10 bases separated the two germline ends. The CDR3 consists of 15 residues. CDR3 residues: CASSEWGDFTDTQYF. The DNA of the CDR3 is TGTGCCAGCAGTGAATGGGGGGACTTCACAGATACGCAGTATTTT.

V usage is TRBV9 and J usage is TRBJ2-5; D possibly corresponds to TRBD2 (6 bases). Per the germline V gene, CDR1 is SGDLS and CDR2 is YYNGEE. This CDR3 has 17 amino acids. V lost 3 bases and J 4 bases, leaving 22 bases between the germline ends. The CDR3 region is CASSATRQGSGGETQYF. The CDR3 region has the DNA TGTGCCAGCAGCGCCACCCGGCAGGGATCCGGGGGAGAGACCCAGTACTTC.

The chain links TRBV7-2 to TRBJ2-7, with D maybe TRBD2 (5 bases). The CDR3 sequence is 13 residues long. V lost 2 bases and J lost 4, with 9 bases in between. Per the germline V gene, CDR1 is SGHTA and CDR2 is FQGNSA. CDR3: CASSLTSIYEQYF. The CDR3 coding sequence is TGTGCCAGCAGCTTAACTAGTATATACGAGCAGTACTTC.

The chain links TRBV6-2 or TRBV6-3 to TRBJ2-2, with 9 bases that match TRBD2. Trimming took 6 bases from V and 0 from J; bases not matched to a gene: 2. The CDR3 sequence is 15 residues long. Germline CDR1 and CDR2: MNHEY and SVGEGT. The DNA for the CDR3 is TGTGCCAGCAGCAGACTAGCGGCGAACACCGGGGAGCTGTTTTTT. This translates into CASSRLAANTGELFF.

The chain is built from TRBV5-1 and TRBJ2-3, with D perhaps being TRBD1 or TRBD2 (5 bases each). Looked up from germline, CDR1 is SGHRS and CDR2 is YFSETQ. The CDR3 has 15 amino acids. Deletions cut 5 bases from V and 0 bases from J, with 13 bases between. The CDR3 is CASRDRGRSTDTQYF. In DNA form, the CDR3 reads TGCGCCAGCAGGGATCGGGGACGGAGCACAGATACGCAGTATTTT.

This clonotype has a count of ten or more. The chain has TRBV7-9 and TRBJ2-5, with a possible D match to TRBD2 (6 bases). The CDR3 covers 14 residues. Germline V gives CDR1 SEHNR, CDR2 FQNEAQ (reference sequence). The V gene lost 5 bases and the J gene lost 2 bases, with 12 bases spanning the gap. The CDR3 is CASSRGTLQETQYF. The CDR3 DNA reads as TGTGCCAGCAGCCGCGGGACTTTGCAAGAGACCCAGTACTTC. The full variable domain, in which reference TRBV7-9 and TRBJ2-5 provide the parts outside the CDR3, is DTGVSQNPRHKITKRGQNVTFRCDPISEHNRLYWYRQTLGQGPEFLTYFQNEAQLEKSRLLSDRFSAERPKGSFSTLEIQRTEQGDSAMYLCASSRGTLQETQYFGPGTRLLVL.

The chain carries TRBV10-3 and TRBJ1-6; 10 bases are a match to TRBD1. The length of the CDR3 is 15 residues. V shed 8 bases and J 9 bases; nucleotides not matched to a gene: 10. The germline CDR1 and CDR2 sequences are ENHRY and SYGVKD. In DNA, the CDR3 is TGTGCCATCGGGGATTCGGGACAGGGGAGTTCACCCCTCCACTTT. Protein product: CAIGDSGQGSSPLHF.

The chain combines TRBV20-1 with TRBJ1-5; perhaps TRBD1 as D (6 bases). Per the germline V gene, CDR1 is DFQATT and CDR2 is SNEGSKA (reference sequence). The CDR3 length is 15 residues. The V end lost 0 bases, the J end lost 3 bases, and 12 bases lay between the germline ends. The CDR3 reads CSARDSGQFNQPQHF. CDR3 bases: TGCAGTGCTAGAGATAGTGGACAGTTCAATCAGCCCCAGCATTTT.